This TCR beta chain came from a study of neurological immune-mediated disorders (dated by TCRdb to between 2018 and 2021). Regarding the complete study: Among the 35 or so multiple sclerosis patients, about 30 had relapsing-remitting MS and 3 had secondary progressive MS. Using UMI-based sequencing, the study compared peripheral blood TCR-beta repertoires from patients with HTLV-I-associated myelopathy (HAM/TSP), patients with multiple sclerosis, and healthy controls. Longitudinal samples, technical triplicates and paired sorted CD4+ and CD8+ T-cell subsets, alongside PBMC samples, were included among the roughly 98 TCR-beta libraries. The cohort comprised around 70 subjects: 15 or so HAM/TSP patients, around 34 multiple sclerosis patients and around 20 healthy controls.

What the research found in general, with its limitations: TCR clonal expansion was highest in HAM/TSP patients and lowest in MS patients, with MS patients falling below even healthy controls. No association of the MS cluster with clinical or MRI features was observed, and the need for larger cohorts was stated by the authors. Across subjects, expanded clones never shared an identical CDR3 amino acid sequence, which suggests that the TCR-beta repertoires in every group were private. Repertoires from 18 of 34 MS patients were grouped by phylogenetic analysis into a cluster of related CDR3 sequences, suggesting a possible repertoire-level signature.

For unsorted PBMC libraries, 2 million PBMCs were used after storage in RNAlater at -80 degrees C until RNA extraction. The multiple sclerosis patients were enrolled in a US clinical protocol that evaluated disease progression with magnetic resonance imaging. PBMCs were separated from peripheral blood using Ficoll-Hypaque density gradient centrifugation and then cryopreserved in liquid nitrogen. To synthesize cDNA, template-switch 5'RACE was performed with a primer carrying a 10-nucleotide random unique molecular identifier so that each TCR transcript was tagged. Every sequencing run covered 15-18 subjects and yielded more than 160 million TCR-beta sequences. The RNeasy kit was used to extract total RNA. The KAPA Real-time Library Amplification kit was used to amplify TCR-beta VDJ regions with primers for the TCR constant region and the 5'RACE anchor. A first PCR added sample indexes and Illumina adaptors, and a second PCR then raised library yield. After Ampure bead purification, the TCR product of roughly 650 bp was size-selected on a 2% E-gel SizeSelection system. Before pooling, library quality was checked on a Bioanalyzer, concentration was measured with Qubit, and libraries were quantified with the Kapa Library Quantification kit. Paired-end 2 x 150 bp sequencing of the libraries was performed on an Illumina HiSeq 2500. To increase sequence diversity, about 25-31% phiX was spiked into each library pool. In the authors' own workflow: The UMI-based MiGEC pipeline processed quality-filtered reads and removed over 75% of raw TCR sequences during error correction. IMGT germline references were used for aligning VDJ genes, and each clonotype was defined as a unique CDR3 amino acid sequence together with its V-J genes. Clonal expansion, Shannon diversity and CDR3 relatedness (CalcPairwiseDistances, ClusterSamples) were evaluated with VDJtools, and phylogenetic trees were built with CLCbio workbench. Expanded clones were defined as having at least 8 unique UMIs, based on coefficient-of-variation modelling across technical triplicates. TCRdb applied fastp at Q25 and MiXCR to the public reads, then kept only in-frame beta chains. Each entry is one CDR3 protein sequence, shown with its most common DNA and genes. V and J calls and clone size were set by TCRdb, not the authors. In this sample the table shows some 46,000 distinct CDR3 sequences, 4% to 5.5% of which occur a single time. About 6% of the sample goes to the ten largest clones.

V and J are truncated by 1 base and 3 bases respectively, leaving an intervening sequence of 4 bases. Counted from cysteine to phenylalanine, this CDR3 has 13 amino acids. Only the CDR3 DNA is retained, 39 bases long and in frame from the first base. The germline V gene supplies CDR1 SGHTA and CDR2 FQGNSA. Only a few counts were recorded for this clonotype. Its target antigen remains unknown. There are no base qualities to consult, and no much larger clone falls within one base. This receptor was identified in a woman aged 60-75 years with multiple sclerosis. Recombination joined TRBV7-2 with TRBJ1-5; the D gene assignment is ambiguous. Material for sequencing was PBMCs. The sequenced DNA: TGTGCCAGCAGCTTAGGTACCAATCAGCCCCAGCATTTT. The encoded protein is CASSLGTNQPQHF. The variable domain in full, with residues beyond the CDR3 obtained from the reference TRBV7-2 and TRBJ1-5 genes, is GAGVSQSPSNKVTEKGKDVELRCDPISGHTALYWYRQSLGQGLEFLIYFQGNSAPDKSGLPSDRFSAERTGGSVSTLTIQRTQQEDSAVYLCASSLGTNQPQHFGDGTRLSIL.